This TCR beta chain originates from a study of blood T cell repertoires in COVID-19. Study-wide background: Acute and convalescent COVID-19 samples came from the United States, Italy and Spain. Sources were T cells, B-cell-depleted T cells, or PBMCs; the material itself was cDNA or gDNA.

This clone was counted a single time. The authors' processing: Amplifying reference gene primers gave estimates of nucleated cell counts. Measured with immunoSEQ multiplex PCR; TCRdb has only the in-frame clones, and not every one. V and J calls and clone size are those listed in that table; D and trimming were worked out from the DNA. This sample yields approximately 220,000 clones, of which roughly 84% are seen a single time; roughly 2.3% belongs to the top ten. Trimming left V 0 bases short and J 6 bases short, with 12 bases between. Germline V CDR1 and CDR2: LGHDT, YNNKEL (reference sequence). CDR3 length equals 15 residues.

The sequencing sample was made of peripheral blood. The rearrangement joins TRBV3-1 (or the pseudogene TRBV3-2) to TRBJ1-5, with D perhaps TRBD1 (5 bases). This receptor was taken from an older woman with acute or convalescent COVID-19. The CDR3 here is CASSQDPRGGQPQHF. The CDR3, as DNA: TGTGCCAGCAGCCAAGACCCAAGGGGAGGTCAGCCCCAGCATTTT.